Included here is one TCR beta chain sequence, with context. Its antigen remains unknown. Looked up from germline, CDR1 is SGHRS and CDR2 is YFSETQ. With 3 bases clipped from V and 2 bases from J, the junction kept 3 bases outside the gene matches. CDR3 length: 14 residues. This sample was included in a study of cytomegalovirus exposure and HLA in healthy donors. Study context: In an earlier analysis, 95 million to 140 million unique TCR beta sequences were found from 200 million or so T cells. Whole-study findings and limits: The listing of 150 to 200 TCR beta chains classed them as cytomegalovirus-associated.

The PCR employed 60 Vbeta primers together with 13 Jbeta primers. In the original processing: Unique TCR beta chains totaled some 80 million in a later count, with approximately 10 million of them shared. Measured with immunoSEQ multiplex PCR; TCRdb has only the in-frame clones, and not every one. V and J calls and clone size are as listed in that table; D and trimming were resolved from the DNA. Of about 98,000 clones listed, about 80% are singletons. Sample: PBMCs. The J gene is TRBJ1-1, the V gene TRBV5-1; 8 bases agree with TRBD1. The TCR originated in a female donor in good health and CMV-seropositive. CDR3 DNA: TGCGCCAGCAGCTCGGACAGGGCTAACACTGAAGCTTTCTTT. This sequence encodes CASSSDRANTEAFF.